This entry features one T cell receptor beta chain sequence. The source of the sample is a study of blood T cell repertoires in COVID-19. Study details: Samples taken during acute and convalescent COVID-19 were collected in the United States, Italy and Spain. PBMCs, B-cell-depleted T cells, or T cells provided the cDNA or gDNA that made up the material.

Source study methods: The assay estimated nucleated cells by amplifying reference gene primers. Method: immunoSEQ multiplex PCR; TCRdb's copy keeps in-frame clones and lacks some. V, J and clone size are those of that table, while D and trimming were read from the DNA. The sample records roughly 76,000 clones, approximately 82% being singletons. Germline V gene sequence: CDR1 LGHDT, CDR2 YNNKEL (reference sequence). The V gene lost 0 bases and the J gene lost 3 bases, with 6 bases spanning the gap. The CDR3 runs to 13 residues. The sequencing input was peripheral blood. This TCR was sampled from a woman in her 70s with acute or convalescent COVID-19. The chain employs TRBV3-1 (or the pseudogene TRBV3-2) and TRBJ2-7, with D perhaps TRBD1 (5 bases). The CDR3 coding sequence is TGTGCCAGCAGCCAAGAGGGGCACTACGAGCAGTACTTC. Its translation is CASSQEGHYEQYF.